A selection of T cell receptor beta chains follows, all from one sample in a study of CD8 T cells in ankylosing spondylitis. MiXCR was run by TCRdb on the 5' RACE reads, yielding one entry per CDR3 protein. The sample lists some 840,000 distinct CDR3 sequences, around 11% occurring once. Sequencing was performed on blood, either unsorted or a sorted T cell fraction (not recorded which). Every receptor here comes from a male donor with ankylosing spondylitis. Each CDR3 is given with its conserved first and last residue. The D gene is left open where the match is weak. Size is omitted from some rows. Given values are once, few, many or a class for expanded clones.

d_call cdr3_length j_call clone_size v_call cdr3_aa cdr3_nt
TRBD2 15 TRBJ2-1 many TRBV29-1 CSVSTTSGRHNEQFF TGCAGCGTGTCTACGACTAGCGGGCGACACAATGAGCAGTTCTTC
NA 13 TRBJ1-2 NA TRBV20-1 CSAPGRSNYGYTF TGCAGTGCCCCCGGGAGATCTAACTATGGCTACACCTTC
TRBD2 15 TRBJ2-1 NA TRBV20-1 CSARHTSGSYNEQFF TGCAGTGCTAGACACACTAGCGGGTCCTACAATGAGCAGTTCTTC
NA 14 TRBJ2-2 NA TRBV5-1 CASSRDIGAGELFF TGCGCCAGCAGCAGGGACATTGGGGCCGGGGAGCTGTTTTTT
TRBD1 15 TRBJ1-4 few TRBV12-3/TRBV12-4 CASSRTGERDEKLFF TGTGCCAGCAGCCGGACAGGGGAACGGGATGAAAAACTGTTTTTT
NA 14 TRBJ2-3 few TRBV29-1 CSVRRFPSTDTQYF TGCAGCGTGAGGCGGTTCCCTAGCACAGATACGCAGTATTTT
NA 15 TRBJ2-7 NA TRBV18 CASSPAAGAFHEQYF TGTGCCAGCTCACCCGCCGCGGGGGCTTTCCACGAGCAGTACTTC
NA 13 TRBJ2-7 NA TRBV20-1 CSARYLYSHEQYF TGCAGTGCTAGGTACCTTTATAGCCACGAGCAGTACTTC
NA 14 TRBJ2-4 few TRBV7-2 CATSIGQGRYIQYF TGTGCCACCTCAATTGGGCAGGGTCGATACATTCAGTACTTC
NA 12 TRBJ1-2 few TRBV20-1 CSARNPGHGYTF TGCAGTGCTAGGAATCCCGGACATGGCTACACCTTC
TRBD1 14 TRBJ2-3 few TRBV6-1 CASRRDRSTDTQYF TGTGCCAGCCGCCGGGACAGGAGCACAGATACGCAGTATTTT
NA 13 TRBJ2-1 NA TRBV7-2 CASSARLVNEQFF TGTGCCAGCAGCGCCCGACTAGTCAATGAGCAGTTCTTC
TRBD1 16 TRBJ1-1 few TRBV28 CASSFPQGGDNTEAFF TGTGCCAGCAGTTTCCCTCAGGGGGGTGATAACACTGAAGCTTTCTTT
TRBD1 15 TRBJ2-3 NA TRBV5-1 CASRRTGIFPDTQYF TGCGCCAGCAGGCGGACAGGGATTTTCCCAGATACGCAGTATTTT
NA 14 TRBJ1-6 many TRBV6-2/TRBV6-3 CASSRWDGDSPLHF TGTGCCAGCAGTCGTTGGGACGGAGATTCACCCCTCCACTTT
NA 13 TRBJ2-2 NA TRBV6-6 CASTQENTGELFF TGTGCCAGCACCCAGGAGAACACCGGGGAGCTGTTTTTT
NA 13 TRBJ1-1 few TRBV20-1 CSVSGRARTEAFF TGCAGTGTGTCGGGTAGAGCGAGGACTGAAGCTTTCTTT
NA 12 TRBJ1-1 many TRBV29-1 CSVSGVSTEAFF TGCAGCGTTTCGGGGGTTTCCACTGAAGCTTTCTTT
NA 17 TRBJ2-3 many TRBV25-1 CASSEREGQVDSDTQYF TGTGCCAGCAGTGAAAGGGAAGGGCAGGTCGATTCAGATACGCAGTATTTT
TRBD1 16 TRBJ2-2 few TRBV7-8 CASSLGGRGFTGELFF TGTGCCAGCAGCTTGGGTGGCAGGGGGTTCACCGGGGAGCTGTTTTTT
NA 12 TRBJ2-7 few TRBV7-2 CASSYHFGEQYF TGTGCCAGCAGCTACCACTTCGGAGAGCAGTACTTC
NA 15 TRBJ2-5 NA TRBV29-1 CSVEFNSAEEETQYF TGCAGCGTTGAGTTTAATAGTGCGGAGGAAGAGACCCAGTACTTC
TRBD1 16 TRBJ2-6 NA TRBV10-3 CAIRDRGWSGANVLTF TGTGCCATCAGGGACAGGGGGTGGTCTGGGGCCAACGTCCTGACTTTC
NA 13 TRBJ2-1 NA TRBV27 CASSATLYNEQFF TGTGCCAGCAGTGCTACGCTGTACAATGAGCAGTTCTTC
NA 11 TRBJ1-2 NA TRBV6-2/TRBV6-3 CASMRGYGYTF TGTGCCAGCATGAGAGGGTATGGCTACACCTTC
NA 15 TRBJ1-1 few TRBV7-3 CASSLRGPGDTEAFF TGTGCCAGCAGCTTAAGGGGGCCAGGGGACACTGAAGCTTTCTTT
NA 14 TRBJ1-1 NA TRBV6-1 CASRPLSRNTEAFF TGTGCCAGCAGGCCACTCAGCCGGAACACTGAAGCTTTCTTT
NA 13 TRBJ1-4 few TRBV6-6 CASSIGTGEKLFF TGTGCCAGCAGCATCGGGACGGGTGAAAAACTGTTTTTT
TRBD1 15 TRBJ2-2 few TRBV20-1 CSARPGTGNTGELFF TGCAGTGCTAGACCCGGGACAGGCAACACCGGGGAGCTGTTTTTT
TRBD2 16 TRBJ2-3 few TRBV4-3 CASSRTGTSGTDTQYF TGCGCCAGCAGCCGGACCGGGACTAGCGGCACAGATACGCAGTATTTT
TRBD1 15 TRBJ2-7 NA TRBV6-1 CASSRGQLEIYEQYF TGTGCCAGCAGTCGGGGACAGTTAGAAATTTACGAGCAGTACTTC
TRBD2 15 TRBJ2-1 few TRBV6-5 CASSYTGLAGTEQFF TGTGCCAGCAGTTACACGGGACTAGCGGGAACTGAGCAGTTCTTC
NA 14 TRBJ1-2 NA TRBV4-2 CASSQDGQIYGYTF TGTGCCAGCAGCCAAGACGGGCAGATTTATGGCTACACCTTC
TRBD1 16 TRBJ2-1 many TRBV20-1 CSAHPRRQGSYNEQFF TGCAGTGCTCACCCGAGGAGACAGGGCTCCTACAATGAGCAGTTCTTC
NA 13 TRBJ1-5 NA TRBV6-1 CASSRRRNQPQHF TGTGCCAGCAGTCGACGGCGAAATCAGCCCCAGCATTTT
NA 16 TRBJ2-1 NA TRBV20-1 CSARGRAGERNNEQFF TGCAGTGCCAGGGGTAGGGCGGGAGAAAGGAACAATGAGCAGTTCTTC
NA 14 TRBJ2-7 few TRBV28 CASSLQVGLSEQYF TGTGCCAGCAGTTTGCAGGTCGGGCTCTCCGAGCAGTACTTC
NA 13 TRBJ2-7 NA TRBV12-3/TRBV12-4 CASSLREQREQYF TGTGCCAGCAGTTTAAGGGAGCAGCGGGAGCAGTACTTC
NA 16 TRBJ2-6 NA TRBV7-9 CASSAYIPPGANVLTF TGTGCCAGCAGCGCCTACATTCCCCCTGGGGCCAACGTCCTGACTTTC
NA 12 TRBJ2-7 few TRBV28 CASSSASYEQYF TGTGCCAGCAGTTCCGCCTCCTACGAGCAGTACTTC